This is a list of T cell receptor beta chains from one sample in a study of blood T cell repertoires in COVID-19. The table came from immunoSEQ multiplex PCR; TCRdb's copy has only in-frame clones and leaves some out. The sample records tens of thousands of clones, 82% being singletons. Specimen: peripheral blood. Receptor source: a human donor in a cohort sampled during active COVID-19. The CDR3 runs from the conserved cysteine through the conserved F or W. D genes are given only for firm matches.

>TRBJ2-1|TRBD2|TRBV6-5
CASSYEAGGAGEQFF
>TRBJ1-6|.|TRBV4-2
CASSQDSPGSPLHF
>TRBJ1-6|.|TRBV25-1
CASSELRDSPLHF
>TRBJ2-1|.|TRBV3-1/TRBV3-2
CASSPRGPFYNEQFF
>TRBJ2-1|.|TRBV5-1
CASRLPLGSSYNEQFF
>TRBJ2-2|TRBD2|TRBV10-2
CASSESLSGTANTGELFF
>TRBJ2-3|TRBD2|TRBV4-1
CASSQRGGQYF
>TRBJ1-3|.|TRBV2
CASSTMASLSGNTIYF
>TRBJ2-2|TRBD2|TRBV10-2
CASGVAGGPGTGELFF
>TRBJ1-2|.|TRBV11-2
CASSLASGANYGYTF
>TRBJ2-1|TRBD2|TRBV29-1
CSVEILAGAYNEQFF
>TRBJ2-3|.|TRBV7-9
CASSLGAGFTDTQYF
>TRBJ1-2|.|TRBV30
CAWSVAGAGYTF
>TRBJ2-5|TRBD2|TRBV7-7
CASSLRRGYQETQYF
>TRBJ2-7|TRBD1|TRBV18
CASSPAGTGNHEQYF
>TRBJ1-1|.|TRBV5-5
CASSPGSGITEAFF
>TRBJ1-2|.|TRBV18
CASSPPDRHYGYTF
>TRBJ2-2|TRBD2|TRBV13
CASSLRGLVKAGELFF
>TRBJ2-5|TRBD2|TRBV6-5
CASSSGLAGQETQYF
>TRBJ2-7|TRBD1|TRBV7-8
CASSNDRASEQYF
>TRBJ2-1|.|TRBV7-3
CASSPRLVGGHNEQFF
>TRBJ2-3|TRBD2|TRBV11-3
CASSLRGTTDTQYF
>TRBJ2-7|.|TRBV6-5
CASSYSDSFFTYEQYF
>TRBJ2-7|TRBD2|TRBV3-1/TRBV3-2
CASSPLVGGGEQYF
>TRBJ2-3|TRBD1|TRBV5-6
CASSFFLGTGGTDTQYF
>TRBJ2-7|TRBD2|TRBV7-3
CASSLIGGRSEQYF
>TRBJ2-5|TRBD2|TRBV2
CASSDGGAGGRETQYF
>TRBJ1-6|TRBD1|TRBV3-1/TRBV3-2
CASSQDQGASPLHF
>TRBJ2-7|.|TRBV19
CASSLRPGGEQYF
>TRBJ1-5|.|TRBV19
CASSRAPGVNQPQHF
>TRBJ1-1|.|TRBV5-1
CASSATQGSTEAFF
>TRBJ1-5|.|TRBV6-2/TRBV6-3
CASSPGGQGSNQPQHF
>TRBJ2-3|TRBD2|TRBV9
CASSVGSGGYTDTQYF
>TRBJ2-3|.|TRBV27
CASSLAGWTDTQYF
>TRBJ2-1|TRBD1|TRBV7-3
CASSSGYRGEQFF